The next 21 T cell receptor beta chains were all read from a single sample in a study of molecular identifiers for immune sequencing clone quantification. TCRdb itself ran the PCR reads through MiXCR, one entry per CDR3 protein. The sample has some 650,000 distinct CDR3 sequences, just under 20% seen once; the top ten hold around 0.86%. Sequencing input: naive CD8+ T cells from blood, with Jurkat cell RNA spiked in. As for subset: FACS-sorted CD8+CD4-CCR7+CD45RA+ naive T cells. These receptors were taken from a human donor in good health. Some libraries in this study had Jurkat cell RNA spiked in.

V usage is TRBV5-4 and J usage is TRBJ1-6, with 7 bases aligning to TRBD1. There are 16 residues in the CDR3. V shed 2 bases and J 8 bases; nucleotides not matched to a gene: 10. Germline V CDR1 and CDR2: SGHNT, YYREEE (reference sequence). Here the CDR3 DNA reads TGTGCCAGCAGCTTAGGACAGGACAGAACTGATTCACCCCTCCACTTT. Protein sequence: CASSLGQDRTDSPLHF. The full variable domain, completed using reference TRBV5-4 and TRBJ1-6, is ETGVTQSPTHLIKTRGQQVTLRCSSQSGHNTVSWYQQALGQGPQFIFQYYREEENGRGNFPPRFSGLQFPNYSSELNVNALELDDSALYLCASSLGQDRTDSPLHFGNGTRLTVT.

This clonotype has ten or more counts. The genes are TRBV27 and TRBJ2-7, with D possibly called TRBD1 or TRBD2 (5 bases each). V was cut by 5 bases and J by 3 bases, with 17 bases left in between. The CDR3 runs 15 residues. Germline V gene sequence: CDR1 MNHEY, CDR2 SMNVEV (reference sequence). The CDR3, as DNA: TGTGCCAGCAGTGGGGGAGCAGGGATCAGCTACGAGCAGTACTTC. Translated, it gives CASSGGAGISYEQYF.

Concerning this clonotype: This may be a read error: a much more frequent sequence differs by one nucleotide. V and J are TRBV6-1 and TRBJ1-1; 7 nucleotides match TRBD1. After removal of 11 bases from V and 1 base from J, the junction contained 7 bases not matched to a gene. CDR3 length equals 13 residues. Germline CDR1 and CDR2: MNHNS and SASEGT. The CDR3 sequence: CAPSRQGNTEAFF. The CDR3 coding sequence is TGTGCCCCCTCGCGACAGGGGAACACTGAAGCTTTCTTT.

With respect to this clonotype: Possible read error: a much larger clone is one base away. A read error is likely, as this CDR3 ends without the conserved phenylalanine or tryptophan. The rearrangement uses TRBV20-1 and TRBJ2-2; 11 bases line up with TRBD2. V trimming: 2 bases; J trimming: 1 base; junction bases outside the gene matches: 3. CDR3 size: 16 residues. Germline lookup yields CDR1 DFQATT and CDR2 SNEGSKA (reference sequence). CDR3 DNA: TGCAGTGCTAGACTAGCGGGAGGCCTGAACACCGGGGAGCTGTTTCTT. Its translation is CSARLAGGLNTGELFL.

In this sample, this clonotype turned up many times. V is TRBV7-3 and J is TRBJ2-6; 9 bases line up with TRBD1. The CDR3 consists of 20 residues. CDR1 and CDR2 from the germline V gene are SGHTA and FQGTGA. V was clipped by 5 bases and J by 0 bases; unmatched bases: 14. DNA for the CDR3: TGTGCCAGCAGCCCAACTTTACCGGGACAGGGACCCTCTGGGGCCAACGTCCTGACTTTC. Its translation is CASSPTLPGQGPSGANVLTF.

This clonotype has ten or more counts. The chain links TRBV10-3 to TRBJ2-3; D unclear. This CDR3 has 13 amino acids. Trimming took 4 bases from V and 3 from J, leaving 8 bases between them. Germline-derived CDR1 and CDR2 are ENHRY and SYGVKD. CDR3 sequence: CAISGGLTDTQYF. CDR3 in DNA: TGTGCCATCAGTGGTGGGCTAACAGATACGCAGTATTTT.

The chain combines TRBV11-2 with TRBJ1-2, with TRBD1 identical over 7 bases. Germline CDR1 reads SGHAT; CDR2 reads FQNNGV. This CDR3 region has 14 residues. V was clipped by 5 bases and J by 7 bases; unmatched bases: 10. CDR3: CASSPEGAGSGYTF. The CDR3 DNA reads as TGTGCCAGCAGCCCAGAGGGGGCAGGGTCTGGCTACACCTTC. The full variable domain, in which reference TRBV11-2 and TRBJ1-2 provide the parts outside the CDR3, is EAGVAQSPRYKIIEKRQSVAFWCNPISGHATLYWYQQILGQGPKLLIQFQNNGVVDDSQLPKDRFSAERLKGVDSTLKIQPAKLEDSAVYLCASSPEGAGSGYTFGSGTRLTVV.

This clonotype occurred many times. V and J are TRBV19 and TRBJ1-5, with 7 bases identical to TRBD1. Trimming at V came to 5 bases and at J to 2 bases, leaving 6 bases not matched to a gene. Germline loops: CDR1 LNHDA, CDR2 SQIVND (reference sequence). The CDR3 is 15 residues long. This CDR3 reads CASSPTGEGNQPQHF. The CDR3 region has the DNA TGTGCCAGTAGTCCAACAGGGGAGGGCAATCAGCCCCAGCATTTT.

The chain uses TRBV20-1 and TRBJ2-7; TRBD1 is a possible D gene (5 bases). Germline CDR1 and CDR2: DFQATT and SNEGSKA (reference sequence). The V end was cut by 6 bases, the J end by 2 bases, with 11 bases between. The CDR3 is made up of 12 amino acids. The CDR3 DNA follows: TGCAGTGCACCGACAGTCCCCTACGAGCAGTACTTC. Encoded protein: CSAPTVPYEQYF.

This clonotype came up many times. The CDR3 sequence: CSAPNLPGLAGGPGNEQFF. CDR3 bases: TGCAGTGCGCCGAATCTCCCGGGACTAGCGGGAGGGCCCGGGAATGAGCAGTTCTTC. The V and J genes are TRBV20-1 and TRBJ2-1; 16 nucleotides align to TRBD2. The germline CDR1 and CDR2 sequences are DFQATT and SNEGSKA (reference sequence). The CDR3 extends over 19 amino acids. V lost 6 bases and J lost 7; bases outside the gene matches: 18.

Comment on this clonotype: This may arise from a read error, as a much more abundant clone is one base away. The chain has TRBV6-6 and TRBJ2-1; tentatively, D is TRBD1 (6 bases). This CDR3 is 15 amino acids long. Germline V CDR1 and CDR2: MNHNY, SVGAGI (reference sequence). DNA for the CDR3: TGTGCCAGCACCCACCTAGGGGGTCGGGTTAATGAGCGGTTCTTC. Translating it yields CASTHLGGRVNERFF.

The J gene is TRBJ2-7, the V gene TRBV15; D is unresolved. The length of the CDR3 is 12 residues. V was trimmed by 3 bases and J by 3 bases, leaving 6 bases between them. Germline CDR1 reads LNHNV; CDR2 reads YYDKDF (reference sequence). The CDR3 loop reads CATSSQYYEQYF. CDR3 nucleotides: TGTGCCACCAGCAGTCAATACTACGAGCAGTACTTC.

This clonotype was counted many times. The J gene is TRBJ2-5, the V gene TRBV20-1; 8 bases map to TRBD1. The CDR3 sequence is 12 residues long. Per germline, CDR1 DFQATT and CDR2 SNEGSKA (reference sequence). The J segment lost 4 bases and the V segment lost 6 bases, leaving 4 bases of the junction unmatched. CDR3 in amino acids: CSAYGQGETQYF. In DNA form, the CDR3 reads TGCAGTGCCTACGGACAGGGAGAGACCCAGTACTTC.

The chain joins TRBV20-1 to TRBJ1-5; the match to TRBD1 covers 7 bases. J was trimmed by 0 bases and V by 0 bases; bases with no gene match: 11. Germline V lookup: CDR1 DFQATT, CDR2 SNEGSKA (reference sequence). This CDR3 has 18 amino acids. The CDR3 region is CSARDVGGTVYSNQPQHF. CDR3 bases: TGCAGTGCTAGAGATGTAGGTGGGACAGTTTATAGCAATCAGCCCCAGCATTTT.

This chain connects TRBV12-3 or TRBV12-4 to TRBJ2-5, with 7 bases identical to TRBD1. This CDR3 is 13 amino acids long. J gave up 3 bases and V 7 bases, and 5 bases lay outside the gene matches. CDR3 sequence (DNA): TGTGCCAGCACCTCGGGACAGAAAGAGACCCAGTACTTC. This translates into CASTSGQKETQYF.

This clonotype was seen at least ten times. This rearrangement joins TRBV2 to TRBJ1-1; D is uncertain. The CDR3 totals 13 residues. V lost 5 bases to trimming and J lost 4 bases, with 11 bases between them. Germline CDR1 is SNHLY and CDR2 is FYNNEI. The CDR3: CASSFTATTEAFF. The CDR3 coding sequence is TGTGCCAGCAGTTTCACCGCAACCACTGAAGCTTTCTTT.

Of note for this clonotype: With a much larger clone just one base away, this may be a read error. It is likely a read error, because the conserved phenylalanine at the end of the CDR3 is missing. The rearrangement joins TRBV27 to TRBJ1-1, with D possibly matching TRBD1 (6 bases). Germline CDR1 and CDR2: MNHEY and SMNVEV (reference sequence). Trimming took 4 bases from V and 1 from J, leaving 10 bases between them. CDR3 length: 14 residues. As DNA, the CDR3 is TGTGCCAGCAGTTGGACAGAGGCGAACACTGAAGCTTTCTCT. It specifies CASSWTEANTEAFS.

Note on this clonotype: Sequence at one end of the junction differs from germline and may be a read error. The chain couples TRBV6-1 to TRBJ1-5; tentatively, D is TRBD1 (5 bases). This CDR3 has 15 amino acids. CDR1 and CDR2 (germline): MNHNS, SASEGT. The CDR3 DNA follows: TGTGCAAGCAGTGAAGGACTAGGGGGCAATCAGCCCCAGCATTTT. Translated: CASSEGLGGNQPQHF.

In this sample, this clonotype turned up many times. V gene TRBV19 combines with J gene TRBJ1-5, with D perhaps matching TRBD1 (5 bases). There are 17 residues in the CDR3. Germline assignment: CDR1 LNHDA and CDR2 SQIVND (reference sequence). V lost 3 bases, J lost 5 bases, and 20 bases lay in between. For the CDR3, the DNA is TGTGCCAGTAGTATGGCGTTGCCCCGGCGGGGCTATCAGCCCCAGCATTTT. Protein product: CASSMALPRRGYQPQHF.

This clonotype has more than one count but fewer than ten. Here the CDR3 DNA reads TGTGCCAGTAGTATGTTGCTAGCTCCCAATGAGCAGTTCTTC. It encodes CASSMLLAPNEQFF. The chain is built from TRBV19 and TRBJ2-1; D is possibly TRBD2 (5 bases). The CDR3 sequence is 14 residues long. Deletions cut 3 bases from V and 6 bases from J, with 12 bases between. The germline gives CDR1 LNHDA, CDR2 SQIVND (reference sequence). Full variable domain (remainder filled in from reference TRBV19 and TRBJ2-1): DGGITQSPKYLFRKEGQNVTLSCEQNLNHDAMYWYRQDPGQGLRLIYYSQIVNDFQKGDIAEGYSVSREKKESFPLTVTSAQKNPTAFYLCASSMLLAPNEQFFGPGTRLTVL.

This clonotype was observed at least ten times. The rearrangement links TRBV10-3 to TRBJ2-3; 12 positions agree with TRBD2. This CDR3 is 16 amino acids long. The trim removed 0 bases at V and 5 bases at J, leaving 3 bases unmatched. Germline lookup yields CDR1 ENHRY and CDR2 SYGVKD. The DNA of the CDR3 is TGTGCCATCAGTGAGTCGCTAGCGGGAGGGGAAGATACGCAGTATTTT. Amino acid sequence: CAISESLAGGEDTQYF.